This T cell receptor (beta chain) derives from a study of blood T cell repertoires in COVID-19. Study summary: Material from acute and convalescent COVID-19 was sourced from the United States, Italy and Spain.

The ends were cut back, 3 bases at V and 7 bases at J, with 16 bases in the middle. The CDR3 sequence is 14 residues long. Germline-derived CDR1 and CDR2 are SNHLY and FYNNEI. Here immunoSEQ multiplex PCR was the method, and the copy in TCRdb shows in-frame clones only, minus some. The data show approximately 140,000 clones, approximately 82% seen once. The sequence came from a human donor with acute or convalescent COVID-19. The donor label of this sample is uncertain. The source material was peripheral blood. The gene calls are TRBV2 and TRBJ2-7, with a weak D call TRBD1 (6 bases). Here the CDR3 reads CASSDPVGAGEQYF. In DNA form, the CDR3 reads TGTGCCAGCAGTGACCCGGTGGGGGCAGGAGAGCAGTACTTC.